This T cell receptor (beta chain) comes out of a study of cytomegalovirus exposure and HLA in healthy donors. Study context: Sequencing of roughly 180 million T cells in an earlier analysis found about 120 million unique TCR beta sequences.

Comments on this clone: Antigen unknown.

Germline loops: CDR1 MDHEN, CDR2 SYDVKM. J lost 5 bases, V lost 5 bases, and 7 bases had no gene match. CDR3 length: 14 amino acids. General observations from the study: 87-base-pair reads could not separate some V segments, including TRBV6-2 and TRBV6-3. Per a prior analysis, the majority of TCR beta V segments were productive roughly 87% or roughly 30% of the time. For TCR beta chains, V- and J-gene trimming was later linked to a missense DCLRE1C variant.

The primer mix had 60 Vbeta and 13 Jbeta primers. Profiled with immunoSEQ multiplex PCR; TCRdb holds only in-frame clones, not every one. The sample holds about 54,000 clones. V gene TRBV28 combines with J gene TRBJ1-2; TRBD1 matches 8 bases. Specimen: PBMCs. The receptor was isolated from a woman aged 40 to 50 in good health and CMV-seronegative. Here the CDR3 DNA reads TGTGCCAGCAGTCGCACAGGGGGTTCATATGGCTACACCTTC. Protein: CASSRTGGSYGYTF.